This T cell receptor (beta chain) came from a study of cytotoxic CD8 clonotypes in ibrutinib-treated CLL. Study-wide context: Responses: some 24 partial, 2 complete; after median 68 months, around 14 stayed remitted, roughly 12 progressed. Study-wide findings and caveats: Age-matched healthy donor levels were exceeded by baseline clonality, which tracked circulating CD8+ T-cell counts.

TCRdb keeps only in-frame clones here, not all; method: immunoSEQ multiplex PCR. The sample lists roughly 130,000 clones; about 91% were seen once. The V and J ends lost 0 bases and 1 base, in that order; junction bases with no gene match: 2. Looked up from germline, CDR1 is MNHNY and CDR2 is SVGAGI (reference sequence). The CDR3 is 15 residues long. Comment on this clone: Its antigen is unknown.

Specimen: PBMCs, collected after 12 months of ibrutinib treatment. The V and J genes are TRBV6-6 and TRBJ1-2; 7 positions match TRBD1. This clonotype originated in a human donor with chronic lymphocytic leukemia. The CDR3 here is CASSYSWDSNYGYTF. The CDR3 bases are TGTGCCAGCAGTTACTCCTGGGACAGTAACTATGGCTACACCTTC.